The 16 T cell receptor beta chains given below trace back to one sample, sequenced in a study of metastatic and nonmetastatic thyroid tumors. All patients were treatment-naive before thyroid surgery. Through MiXCR, TCRdb re-clonotyped the PCR reads. Of 75,000 to 100,000 clones listed, approximately 12% are singletons. The sample was blood. These TCRs come from a female donor with papillary thyroid cancer or a benign thyroid nodule (not recorded which). Some clones in this sample may be carry-over from other donors' samples.

With regard to this clone: This may come from a read error, since a much larger clone is one base off. This chain links TRBV5-6 with TRBJ2-3, with D unresolved. The CDR3 has 11 amino acids. Germline V lookup: CDR1 SGHDT, CDR2 YYEEEE. The CDR3 DNA sequence: TGTGCCATCAGCTACACAGATACGCAGTATTTT. Its protein product is CAISYTDTQYF. The whole variable domain, filled in from reference TRBV5-6 and TRBJ2-3, reads DAGVTQSPTHLIKTRGQQVTLRCSPKSGHDTVSWYQQALGQGPQFIFQYYEEEERQRGNFPDRFSGHQFPNYSSELNVNALLLGDSALYLCAISYTDTQYFGPGTRLTVL.

The sample holds many counts of this clone. As DNA, the CDR3 is TGTGCCAGTAGTGTTATGGGGGGGTTCGGCAATGAGCAGTTCTTC. As protein: CASSVMGGFGNEQFF. V usage is TRBV19 and J usage is TRBJ2-1; 7 bases are a match to TRBD2. V was clipped by 5 bases and J by 6 bases; unmatched bases: 10. Per germline, CDR1 LNHDA and CDR2 SQIVND (reference sequence). The CDR3 has 15 amino acids.

The chain links TRBV3-1 to TRBJ2-4, with TRBD2 matching over 11 bases. CDR1 and CDR2 from the germline V gene are LGHDT and YNNKEL (reference sequence). The CDR3 extends over 19 amino acids. V trimming: 1 base; J trimming: 1 base; junction bases outside the gene matches: 9. Here the CDR3 DNA reads TGTGCCAGCAGCCAAGCGGGAACTAGCGGGAGCATCGCCAAAAACATTCAGTACTTC. Translation gives CASSQAGTSGSIAKNIQYF. The full variable domain, completed using reference TRBV3-1 and TRBJ2-4, is DTAVSQTPKYLVTQMGNDKSIKCEQNLGHDTMYWYKQDSKKFLKIMFSYNNKELIINETVPNRFSPKSPDKAHLNLHINSLELGDSAVYFCASSQAGTSGSIAKNIQYFGAGTRLSVL.

The table lists this clone with many counts. This chain connects TRBV28 to TRBJ2-3; D is tentatively TRBD1 or TRBD2 (5 bases each). The CDR3 totals 12 residues. Germline V gene sequence: CDR1 MDHEN, CDR2 SYDVKM. V lost 10 bases to trimming and J lost 1 base, with 9 bases between them. The CDR3 is CATGAGTDTQYF. CDR3 bases: TGTGCCACCGGGGCGGGCACAGATACGCAGTATTTT.

Details on this clone: A much larger clone lies one base from this, so it may be a read error. CDR3 loop: CATSGQFEAFF. Here the CDR3 DNA reads TGTGCCACCAGTGGACAGTTTGAAGCTTTCTTT. The chain employs TRBV7-9 and TRBJ1-1; a weak D match, TRBD1 (6 bases). The length of the CDR3 is 11 residues. The V gene's germline CDR1 is SEHNR and CDR2 FQNEAQ (reference sequence). V was trimmed by 10 bases and J by 7 bases, leaving 13 bases between them.

The table lists this clone with a few counts. This may be a read error: a much more frequent sequence differs by one nucleotide. J is TRBJ2-7 and V is TRBV14; D is unresolved. V lost 3 bases, J lost 10 bases, and 16 bases lay in between. Germline V gene sequence: CDR1 SGHDN, CDR2 FVKESK. The CDR3 length is 13 residues. This chain's CDR3 is CASSQLTGSLQYF. CDR3 sequence (DNA): TGTGCCAGCAGCCAGTTAACCGGGTCTCTCCAGTACTTC.

This clone has at least ten counts. Other DNA sequences in the same sample also yield this CDR3. The chain recombines TRBV5-6 with TRBJ1-1, with D possibly TRBD1 on 5 matching bases. The CDR3 sequence is 12 residues long. The germline gives CDR1 SGHDT, CDR2 YYEEEE. V was shortened by 4 bases and J by 3 bases, with 7 bases between the two germline ends. CDR3 protein: CASSQGDTEAFF. As DNA, the CDR3 is TGTGCCAGCAGCCAAGGGGACACTGAAGCTTTCTTT.

This clone was counted at least ten times. The genes are TRBV28 and TRBJ2-7; the match to TRBD1 covers 10 bases. V was pared by 5 bases and J by 4 bases, with 5 bases of the junction left unmatched. The CDR3 covers 14 residues. Looked up from germline, CDR1 is MDHEN and CDR2 is SYDVKM. CDR3 bases: TGTGCCAGCAGTGAGCCGGGACAGGGGTACGAGCAGTACTTC. Amino acids: CASSEPGQGYEQYF. The full variable domain, in which reference TRBV28 and TRBJ2-7 provide the parts outside the CDR3, is DVKVTQSSRYLVKRTGEKVFLECVQDMDHENMFWYRQDPGLGLRLIYFSYDVKMKEKGDIPEGYSVSREKKERFSLILESASTNQTSMYLCASSEPGQGYEQYFGPGTRLTVT.

This clone was seen at least ten times. The chain has TRBV24-1 and TRBJ2-3, with 9 nucleotides matching TRBD1. The ends lost 1 base at V and 1 base at J; junction bases unmatched: 5. CDR1 and CDR2 (germline): KGHDR, SFDVKD. CDR3 size: 17 residues. CDR3 sequence: CATSDLDRGDGTDTQYF. As DNA, the CDR3 is TGTGCCACCAGTGATTTAGACAGGGGGGACGGCACAGATACGCAGTATTTT.

Many counts were recorded for this clone. The genes are TRBV19 and TRBJ2-2; possibly TRBD1 for D (5 bases). CDR1 LNHDA and CDR2 SQIVND come from the germline V gene (reference sequence). This CDR3 spans 13 amino acids. Trimming stripped 7 bases from V and 6 bases from J, with 12 bases between. In nucleotides, the CDR3 is TGTGCCAGTATGGCCAGGGCTTCCGGGGAGCTGTTTTTT. Protein product: CASMARASGELFF.

This clone appeared many times. This chain links TRBV20-1 with TRBJ1-5, with 8 bases aligning to TRBD1. This CDR3 is built from 15 residues. Germline V gene data show CDR1 as DFQATT and CDR2 as SNEGSKA (reference sequence). V was pared by 4 bases and J by 6 bases, with 11 bases of the junction left unmatched. This chain's CDR3 is CSANPYETGVQPQHF. CDR3 coding DNA: TGCAGTGCTAATCCCTATGAGACAGGGGTTCAGCCCCAGCATTTT.

This clone showed up just a few times. With a much larger clone just one base away, this may be a read error. In the same sample, other DNA sequences code for this CDR3. The chain recombines TRBV9 with TRBJ2-2, with TRBD1 matching over 7 bases. The CDR3 contains 17 residues. Germline V CDR1 and CDR2: SGDLS, YYNGEE. This chain's CDR3 is CASSVAARGKEAGELFF. CDR3 DNA sequence: TGTGCCAGCAGCGTAGCGGCCAGGGGGAAGGAAGCCGGGGAGCTGTTCTTT.

This clone was observed at least ten times. The chain employs TRBV12-5 and TRBJ2-5; 7 nucleotides agree with TRBD2. The germline CDR1 and CDR2 sequences are LGHNT and FRNRAP. V shed 7 bases and J 7 bases; nucleotides not matched to a gene: 9. The CDR3 covers 13 residues. The chain's CDR3 is CASARGEGRTQYF. The CDR3 DNA is TGTGCTAGTGCCCGGGGGGAGGGTCGGACCCAGTACTTC.

For this clone: A much larger clone lies one base from this, so it may be a read error. The chain uses TRBV5-1 and TRBJ2-5, with D possibly being TRBD1 (6 bases). Germline V gene data show CDR1 as SGHRS and CDR2 as YFSETQ. Trimming stripped 4 bases from V and 3 bases from J, with 13 bases between. The CDR3 spans 14 residues. The CDR3 coding sequence is TGCGCCAGCAGCCCTGTACAGGGCAAAGAGACCCAGTACTTC. This sequence encodes CASSPVQGKETQYF.

This clone was found many times. V and J are TRBV5-6 and TRBJ1-5; D is undetermined. The V gene's germline CDR1 is SGHDT and CDR2 YYEEEE. This CDR3 region has 14 residues. The V and J ends lost 0 bases and 7 bases respectively, with 11 bases between them. In nucleotides, the CDR3 is TGTGCCAGCAGCTTGGGGCAGGCAGGACAGCCCCAGCATTTT. Translating it yields CASSLGQAGQPQHF.

This clone was observed a handful of times. The J gene is TRBJ2-3, the V gene TRBV25-1, with 7 bases fitting TRBD2. The CDR3 sequence is 14 residues long. In germline, CDR1 is MGHDK, CDR2 SYGVNS. With V trimmed by 3 bases and J by 6 bases, 6 bases remained unmatched. CDR3 sequence: CASSDLGGGDTQYF. As DNA, the CDR3 is TGTGCCAGCAGTGATTTGGGGGGAGGGGATACGCAGTATTTT.